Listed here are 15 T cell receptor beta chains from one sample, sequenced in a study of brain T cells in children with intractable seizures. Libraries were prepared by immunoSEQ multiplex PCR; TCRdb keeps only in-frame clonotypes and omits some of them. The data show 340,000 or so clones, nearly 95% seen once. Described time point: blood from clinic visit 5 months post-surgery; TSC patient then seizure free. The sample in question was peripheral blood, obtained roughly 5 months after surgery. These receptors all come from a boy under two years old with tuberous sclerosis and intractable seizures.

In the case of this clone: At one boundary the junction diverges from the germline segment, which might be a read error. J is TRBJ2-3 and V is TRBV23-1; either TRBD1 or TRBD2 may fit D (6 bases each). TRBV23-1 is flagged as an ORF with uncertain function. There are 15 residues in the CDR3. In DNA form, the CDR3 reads TGCGCCACCAGTCGGGGGCTTCCTAGCACAGATACGCAGTATTTT. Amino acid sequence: CATSRGLPSTDTQYF.

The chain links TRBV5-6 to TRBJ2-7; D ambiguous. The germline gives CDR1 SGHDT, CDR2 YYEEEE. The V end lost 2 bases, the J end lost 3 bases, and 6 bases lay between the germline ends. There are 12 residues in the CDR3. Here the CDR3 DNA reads TGTGCCAGCAGCTTCGCAGGCTACGAGCAGTACTTC. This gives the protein CASSFAGYEQYF.

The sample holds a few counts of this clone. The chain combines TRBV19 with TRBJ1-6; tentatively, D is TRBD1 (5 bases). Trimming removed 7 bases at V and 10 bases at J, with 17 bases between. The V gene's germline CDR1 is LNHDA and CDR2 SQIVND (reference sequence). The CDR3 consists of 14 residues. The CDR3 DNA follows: TGTGCCAGTACCCGAACGGGACCCCTCTCACCCCTCCACTTT. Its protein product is CASTRTGPLSPLHF.

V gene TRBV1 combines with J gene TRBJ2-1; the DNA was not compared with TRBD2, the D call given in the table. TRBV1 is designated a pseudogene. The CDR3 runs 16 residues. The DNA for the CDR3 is TGCACCAGCAAAACCGTTAGCGGGGACATCCACAATGAGCAGTTCTTC. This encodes CTSKTVSGDIHNEQFF.

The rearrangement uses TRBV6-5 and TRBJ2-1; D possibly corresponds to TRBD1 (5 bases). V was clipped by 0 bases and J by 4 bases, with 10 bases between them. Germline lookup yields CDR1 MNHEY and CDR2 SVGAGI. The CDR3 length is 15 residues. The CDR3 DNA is TGTGCCAGCAGTTACTCTAACAGGTTATACAATGAGCAGTTCTTC. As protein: CASSYSNRLYNEQFF.

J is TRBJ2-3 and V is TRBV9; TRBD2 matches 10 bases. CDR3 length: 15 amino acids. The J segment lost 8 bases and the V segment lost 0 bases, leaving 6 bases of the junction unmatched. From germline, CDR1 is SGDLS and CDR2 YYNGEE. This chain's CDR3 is CASSVVWTSGATQYF. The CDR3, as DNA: TGTGCCAGCAGCGTAGTCTGGACTAGCGGAGCTACGCAGTATTTT.

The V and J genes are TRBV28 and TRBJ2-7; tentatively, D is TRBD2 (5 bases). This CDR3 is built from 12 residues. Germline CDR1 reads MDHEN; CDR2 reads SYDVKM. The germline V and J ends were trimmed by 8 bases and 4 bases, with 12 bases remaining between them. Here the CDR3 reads CASSISEYEQYF. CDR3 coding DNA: TGTGCCAGCTCCATTAGCGAGTACGAGCAGTACTTC. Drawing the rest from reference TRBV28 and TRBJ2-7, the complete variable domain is DVKVTQSSRYLVKRTGEKVFLECVQDMDHENMFWYRQDPGLGLRLIYFSYDVKMKEKGDIPEGYSVSREKKERFSLILESASTNQTSMYLCASSISEYEQYFGPGTRLTVT.

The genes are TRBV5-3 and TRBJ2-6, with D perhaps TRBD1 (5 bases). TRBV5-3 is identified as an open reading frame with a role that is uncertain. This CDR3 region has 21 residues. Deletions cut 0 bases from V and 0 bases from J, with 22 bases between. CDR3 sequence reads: CARSLGQGSSPWTSGANVLTF. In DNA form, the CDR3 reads TGTGCCAGAAGCTTGGGGCAGGGATCTTCCCCGTGGACCTCTGGGGCCAACGTCCTGACTTTC.

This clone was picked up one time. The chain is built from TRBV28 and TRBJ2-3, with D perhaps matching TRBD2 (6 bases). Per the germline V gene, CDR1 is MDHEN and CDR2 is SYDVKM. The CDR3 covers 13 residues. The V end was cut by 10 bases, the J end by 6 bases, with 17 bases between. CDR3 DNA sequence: TGTGCCATCACCGAAGGGGAGGTGGATACGCAGTATTTT. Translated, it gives CAITEGEVDTQYF.

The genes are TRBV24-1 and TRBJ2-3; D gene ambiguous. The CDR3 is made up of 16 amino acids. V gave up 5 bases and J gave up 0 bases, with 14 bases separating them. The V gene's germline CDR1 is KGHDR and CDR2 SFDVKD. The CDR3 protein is CATSAPRGPSTDTQYF. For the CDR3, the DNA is TGTGCCACCAGTGCCCCCCGTGGGCCCAGCACAGATACGCAGTATTTT.

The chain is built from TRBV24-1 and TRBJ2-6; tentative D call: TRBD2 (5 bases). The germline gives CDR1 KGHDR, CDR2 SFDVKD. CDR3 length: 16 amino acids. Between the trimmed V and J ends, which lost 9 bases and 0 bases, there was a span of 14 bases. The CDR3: CATSGGLGSGANVLTF. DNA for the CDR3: TGTGCCACCTCCGGCGGGCTTGGCTCTGGGGCCAACGTCCTGACTTTC.

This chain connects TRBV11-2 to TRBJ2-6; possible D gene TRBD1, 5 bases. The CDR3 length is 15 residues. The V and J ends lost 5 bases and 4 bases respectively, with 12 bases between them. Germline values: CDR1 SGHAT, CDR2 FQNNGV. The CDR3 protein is CASSLGQPGANVLTF. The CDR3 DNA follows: TGTGCCAGCAGCCTCGGACAACCCGGGGCCAACGTCCTGACTTTC.

CDR3 loop: CASSVTDRDISGWRELFF. The CDR3 DNA is TGTGCCAGCAGCGTAACAGACCGGGACATTTCTGGCTGGCGGGAGCTGTTTTTT. This rearrangement joins TRBV9 to TRBJ2-2; D might be TRBD1 (6 bases). The V gene lost 1 base and the J gene lost 9 bases, with 25 bases spanning the gap. Germline lookup yields CDR1 SGDLS and CDR2 YYNGEE. This CDR3 has 18 amino acids.

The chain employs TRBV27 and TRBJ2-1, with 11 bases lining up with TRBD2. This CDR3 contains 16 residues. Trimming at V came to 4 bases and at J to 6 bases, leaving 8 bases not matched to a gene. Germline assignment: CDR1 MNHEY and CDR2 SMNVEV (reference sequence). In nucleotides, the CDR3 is TGTGCCAGCAGTTCGTTGACTAGCGGGGTAGTCAATGAGCAGTTCTTC. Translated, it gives CASSSLTSGVVNEQFF.

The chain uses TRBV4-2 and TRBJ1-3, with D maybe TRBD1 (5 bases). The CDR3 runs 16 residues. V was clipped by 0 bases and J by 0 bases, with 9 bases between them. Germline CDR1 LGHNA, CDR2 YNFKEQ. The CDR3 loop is CASSQDTGPSGNTIYF. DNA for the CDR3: TGTGCCAGCAGCCAAGATACAGGTCCCTCTGGAAACACCATATATTTT.